This T cell receptor (beta chain) stems from a study of shared clonotypes between healthy human individuals. Notes on the study in general: Shared clonotypes: roughly 4.7% naive CD4, roughly 4% naive CD8, under 2.5% memory CD4, 0.4% memory CD8.

Naive CD8 cells lacked CD45RO, underwent positive selection for CCR7 and left out terminally differentiated effector memory CD45RA+ cells. With V trimmed by 4 bases and J by 3 bases, 17 bases remained unmatched. Germline V gene lookup returns CDR1 MNHEY and CDR2 SMNVEV (reference sequence). The CDR3 is 19 amino acids. As to this clone: Its antigen is not known.

Profiling relied on immunoSEQ multiplex PCR, and the TCRdb table lists in-frame clones only, not all of them. Of millions of clones in the sample, more than 85% were seen once. This TCR was recovered from a young man in good health. Some clones in this sample may be carry-over from other donors' samples. Sequenced sample: naive CD8+ T cells from PBMCs. The genes are TRBV27 and TRBJ2-3; 9 bases match TRBD2. In DNA form, the CDR3 reads TGTGCCAGCAGTTCCCATAGCGGGAGTATAGGGGAACTAACAGATACGCAGTATTTT. This translates into CASSSHSGSIGELTDTQYF.